This T cell receptor beta chain was identified during a study of cytomegalovirus exposure and HLA in healthy donors. Study overall: Counted in an early data release were some 81 million unique TCRs from HLA-typed donors. Broader study findings: The presence/absence work took it that sequencing depth was about the same across donors.

Both 60 Vbeta primers and 13 Jbeta primers went into the PCR. Sequencing used immunoSEQ multiplex PCR; TCRdb keeps in-frame clones, though not all of them. This sample's table reports approximately 50,000 clones. With regard to this clone: Its antigen is unidentified.

Germline CDR1 reads MNHEY; CDR2 reads SMNVEV (reference sequence). This CDR3 is 16 amino acids long. With 3 bases clipped from V and 7 bases from J, the junction kept 7 bases outside the gene matches. Sequencing was done on a sample of PBMCs. The chain joins TRBV27 to TRBJ2-1; 12 bases line up with TRBD2. The clonotype was recovered from a female donor in good health and CMV-seronegative. The CDR3 DNA reads TGTGCCAGCAGTTTCCTTACTAGCGGGGGGAAGAATGAGCAGTTCTTC. Its translation: CASSFLTSGGKNEQFF.